This TCR beta chain comes out of a study of control samples from healthy donors and cancer patients. This CDR3 contains 13 residues. Germline lookup yields CDR1 SGHKS and CDR2 YYEKEE (reference sequence). The germline V and J ends were trimmed by 0 bases and 6 bases, with 7 bases remaining between them. Some clones are missing from TCRdb's copy, which holds only in-frame ones; the method was immunoSEQ multiplex PCR. Altogether some 200,000 clones are present, 90% to 95% being singletons, with the ten largest covering over 1.1%. The chain is built from TRBV5-5 and TRBJ1-5, with D uncertain. The source material was blood. The receptor comes from a man younger than 30 in good health. The CDR3 loop is CASSLALIQPQHF. The CDR3 bases are TGTGCCAGCAGCTTGGCCCTCATTCAGCCCCAGCATTTT.